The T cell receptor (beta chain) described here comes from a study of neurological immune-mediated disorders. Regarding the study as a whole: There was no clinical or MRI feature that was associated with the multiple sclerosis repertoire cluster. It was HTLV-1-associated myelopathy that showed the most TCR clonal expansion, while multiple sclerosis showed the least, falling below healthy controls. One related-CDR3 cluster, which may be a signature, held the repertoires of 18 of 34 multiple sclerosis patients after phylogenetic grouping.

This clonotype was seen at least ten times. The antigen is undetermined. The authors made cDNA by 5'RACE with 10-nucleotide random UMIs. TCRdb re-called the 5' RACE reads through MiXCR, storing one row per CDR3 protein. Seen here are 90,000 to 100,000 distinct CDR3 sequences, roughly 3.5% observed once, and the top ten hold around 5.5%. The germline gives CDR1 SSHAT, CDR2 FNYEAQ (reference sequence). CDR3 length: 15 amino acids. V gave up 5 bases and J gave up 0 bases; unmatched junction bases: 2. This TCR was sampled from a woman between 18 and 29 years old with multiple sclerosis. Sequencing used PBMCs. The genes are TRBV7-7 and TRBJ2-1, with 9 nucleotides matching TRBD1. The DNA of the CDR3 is TGTGCCAGCAGCCCGGGACAGGGCTCCTACAATGAGCAGTTCTTC. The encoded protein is CASSPGQGSYNEQFF.